This paragraph covers one TCR beta chain sequence. The length of the CDR3 is 15 residues. Between the trimmed V and J ends, which lost 7 bases and 9 bases, there was a span of 24 bases. CDR1 is SNHLY, CDR2 FYNNEI, per germline. This sample is drawn from a study of blood T cell repertoires in COVID-19. Study-level information: Whether acute or convalescent, the COVID-19 samples came from the United States, Italy and Spain. Sources were T cells, B-cell-depleted T cells, or PBMCs; the material itself was cDNA or gDNA.

Per the original methods: Cell counts per sample came from amplifying reference gene primers. Measured with immunoSEQ multiplex PCR; TCRdb has only the in-frame clones, and not every one. The V and J calls and clone size are taken from that table; D and trimming were inferred from the DNA. The sample includes just over 650,000 clones, 85% to 90% seen only once; the top ten take roughly 0.25%. The sequence came from a woman in her late teens or twenties with acute or convalescent COVID-19. V usage is TRBV2 and J usage is TRBJ1-1; perhaps TRBD1 as D (5 bases). Sequenced: peripheral blood. CDR3 protein: CASISEGRAFGKAFF. DNA for the CDR3: TGTGCCAGCATTTCGGAAGGCAGGGCCTTCGGAAAAGCTTTCTTT.